This is a list of T cell receptor beta chains from one sample in a study of vaccination effects on CD4 cells after COVID-19. Clones were sequenced by immunoSEQ multiplex PCR, and TCRdb holds only the in-frame ones, with some missing. The sample records about 45,000 clones, around 79% being singletons. The antigens for these receptors are not known. Source: CD4+ T cells from PBMCs cultured with a peptide pool, taken before COVID-19 vaccination. The receptors stem from a human donor who had a prior SARS-CoV-2 infection. CDR3s include the opening cysteine and the closing phenylalanine or tryptophan. D genes are given only for firm matches. Not all rows give a size; the values are once, few, many and, for expanded clones, a class.

d_call	v_call	clone_size	j_call	cdr3_aa	cdr3_nt
NA	TRBV5-6	NA	TRBJ2-5	CASSQGWAGEIETQYF	TGTGCCAGCAGCCAGGGTTGGGCAGGGGAAATTGAGACCCAGTACTTC
NA	TRBV3-1/TRBV3-2	once	TRBJ2-7	CASSQGPSAGSSYEQYF	TGTGCCAGCAGCCAGGGACCGTCGGCAGGGAGCTCCTACGAGCAGTACTTC
TRBD1	TRBV6-4	NA	TRBJ1-2	CASSDSAGGYGYTF	TGTGCCAGCAGTGACTCAGCAGGGGGTTATGGCTACACCTTC
NA	TRBV2	NA	TRBJ2-7	CASNNLLAYEQYF	TGTGCCAGCAACAACTTGCTAGCCTACGAGCAGTACTTC
NA	TRBV2	few	TRBJ1-1	CASSVGGAHTEAFF	TGTGCCAGCAGTGTAGGTGGGGCGCACACTGAAGCTTTCTTT
TRBD1	TRBV4-1	NA	TRBJ1-2	CASSQTGTGDYGYTF	TGCGCCAGCAGCCAAACCGGGACAGGGGACTATGGCTACACCTTC
NA	TRBV20-1	NA	TRBJ2-5	CSASLLGVQETQYF	TGCAGTGCTAGTCTTCTCGGGGTACAAGAGACCCAGTACTTC
NA	TRBV2	NA	TRBJ1-2	CASSVYDYGYTF	TGTGCCAGCAGCGTATATGACTATGGCTACACCTTC
NA	TRBV6-5	NA	TRBJ1-4	CASSRQVTNEKLFF	TGTGCCAGCAGCCGACAAGTAACTAATGAAAAACTGTTTTTT
NA	TRBV4-2	NA	TRBJ2-1	CASSHDYRDNEQFF	TGTGCCAGCAGCCACGACTACCGGGACAATGAGCAGTTCTTC
NA	TRBV3-1/TRBV3-2	NA	TRBJ2-6	CASSSDSGANVLTF	TGTGCCAGCAGCTCAGACTCTGGGGCCAACGTCCTGACTTTC
TRBD1	TRBV2	NA	TRBJ2-7	CASKWTGYYEQYF	TGTGCCAGCAAGTGGACAGGGTACTACGAGCAGTACTTC
NA	TRBV12-3/TRBV12-4	NA	TRBJ2-5	CASSFRGEETQYF	TGTGCCAGCAGTTTTAGGGGCGAAGAGACCCAGTACTTC
TRBD1	TRBV5-1	NA	TRBJ1-1	CASSFTTGLNTEAFF	TGCGCCAGCAGCTTTACGACAGGGCTGAACACTGAAGCTTTCTTT
TRBD1	TRBV19	NA	TRBJ2-7	CASSIDRDSSYEQYF	TGTGCCAGTAGTATAGATAGGGACAGCTCCTACGAGCAGTACTTC
TRBD2	TRBV5-1	NA	TRBJ2-3	CASSGGGTTDTQYF	TGCGCCAGCAGCGGCGGGGGGACCACAGATACGCAGTATTTT
NA	TRBV18	NA	TRBJ2-2	CASSPWTVGTGELFF	TGTGCCAGCTCACCCTGGACTGTAGGGACCGGGGAGCTGTTTTTT
TRBD1	TRBV28	NA	TRBJ2-5	CASSFAGTGVGETQYF	TGTGCCAGCAGTTTCGCCGGGACAGGGGTCGGCGAGACCCAGTACTTC
NA	TRBV10-1	NA	TRBJ2-5	CASSANIGAGETQYF	TGCGCCAGCAGTGCCAACATTGGGGCCGGAGAGACCCAGTACTTC
TRBD1	TRBV15	NA	TRBJ1-4	CATSRSRQGASEKLFF	TGTGCCACCAGCAGATCGCGACAGGGGGCTAGCGAAAAACTGTTTTTT
TRBD2	TRBV7-8	NA	TRBJ2-5	CASSRGLAGARETQYF	TGTGCCAGCAGCCGAGGACTAGCGGGGGCCCGGGAGACCCAGTACTTC
NA	TRBV30	NA	TRBJ1-1	CAWSRNGLGTEAFF	TGTGCCTGGAGTCGGAATGGACTCGGCACTGAAGCTTTCTTT
TRBD1	TRBV5-1	NA	TRBJ1-6	CASSERTGGNSPLHF	TGCGCCAGCAGCGAAAGGACAGGGGGCAATTCACCCCTCCACTTT
NA	TRBV7-2	NA	TRBJ2-7	CASRFAPVGVPSYEQYF	TGTGCCAGCAGGTTTGCCCCCGTGGGGGTCCCCTCCTACGAGCAGTACTTC
NA	TRBV7-9	NA	TRBJ1-1	CASSLEENTEAFF	TGTGCCAGCAGCTTGGAAGAGAACACTGAAGCTTTCTTT
NA	TRBV5-1	few	TRBJ2-2	CASSPWYEADTGELFF	TGCGCCAGCAGCCCGTGGTACGAAGCAGACACCGGGGAGCTGTTTTTT
NA	TRBV6-5	NA	TRBJ2-5	CATQWAGSLQETQYF	TGTGCCACCCAATGGGCAGGGAGCCTCCAAGAGACCCAGTACTTC
NA	TRBV4-1	NA	TRBJ2-3	CASSQVLAKQPHGQYF	TGCGCCAGCAGCCAGGTACTAGCAAAGCAGCCCCATGGGCAGTATTTT
NA	TRBV18	NA	TRBJ1-2	CASSPEPTGTGGYTF	TGTGCCAGCTCACCCGAACCCACAGGGACGGGCGGCTACACCTTC